Presented here are 2 T cell receptor beta chains from one specimen sequenced in a study of early T cells in non-severe SARS-CoV-2 infection. MiXCR, run by TCRdb on the 5' RACE reads, gives a single entry per CDR3 protein. The sample includes tens of thousands of distinct CDR3 sequences, over 10% of them seen just once. Specimen: whole blood. These receptors were collected from an adult who was a healthcare worker with PCR-confirmed SARS-CoV-2 infection or an uninfected control (not recorded which).

The CDR3 sequence is CSARRGGDTDTQYF. The DNA of the CDR3 is TGCAGTGCTAGACGGGGAGGCGACACAGATACGCAGTATTTT. This chain uses TRBV20-1 with TRBJ2-3; possible D gene TRBD2, 6 bases. The V gene lost 2 bases and the J gene lost 2 bases, with 11 bases spanning the gap. This CDR3 is built from 14 residues. The V gene's germline CDR1 is DFQATT and CDR2 SNEGSKA (reference sequence).

This clonotype came up many times. The chain couples TRBV9 to TRBJ2-5; weak D call: TRBD2 (6 bases). The CDR3 runs 15 residues. The germline CDR1 and CDR2 sequences are SGDLS and YYNGEE. Between the trimmed V and J ends, which lost 4 bases and 5 bases, there was a span of 18 bases. This CDR3 is CASSSVGARGETQYF. In DNA form, the CDR3 reads TGTGCCAGCAGCTCCGTGGGCGCTCGGGGGGAGACCCAGTACTTC.